This entry lists 27 T cell receptor beta chains sequenced from one sample in a study of beta chain features in type 1 diabetes. All of the isolated RNA was reverse transcribed, so expressed TCRB transcripts were sequenced. This table comes from immunoSEQ multiplex PCR, and its TCRdb copy is limited to in-frame clones, with some not included. The sample lists 400,000 to 500,000 clones, approximately 13% occurring once. Material: naive CD4+ T cells from blood. Source of these receptors: a man younger than 40 in good health.

In its sample, this clone was seen a few times. V is TRBV29-1 and J is TRBJ2-1; D unclear. This CDR3 has 14 amino acids. Germline assignment: CDR1 SQVTM and CDR2 ANQGSEA. V lost 1 base and J 5 bases, leaving 12 bases between the germline ends. CDR3 amino acids: CSVEVLVGNNEQFF. CDR3 nucleotides: TGCAGCGTTGAAGTCCTAGTAGGGAACAATGAGCAGTTCTTC.

The chain has TRBV2 and TRBJ1-6; 8 bases are shared with TRBD1. Germline lookup yields CDR1 SNHLY and CDR2 FYNNEI. V lost 8 bases and J lost 6; bases outside the gene matches: 6. This CDR3 has 14 amino acids. The DNA for the CDR3 is TGTGCCAGCGGGGGGGACAGGAGTAATTCACCCCTCCACTTT. Translated, it gives CASGGDRSNSPLHF.

The genes are TRBV4-3 and TRBJ2-1; D ambiguous. The germline CDR1 and CDR2 sequences are LGHNA and YSLEER. Trimming cost V 3 bases and J 10 bases, with 16 bases left between them. There are 14 residues in the CDR3. The CDR3 region is CASSQSPLIGEQFF. The CDR3 DNA follows: TGCGCCAGCAGCCAGAGCCCTCTAATCGGAGAGCAGTTCTTC.

V and J are TRBV5-1 and TRBJ2-1; 13 positions agree with TRBD2. Germline values: CDR1 SGHRS, CDR2 YFSETQ. This CDR3 is built from 16 residues. V dropped 4 bases and J dropped 4; count of bases not matched to a gene: 5. The CDR3 region is CASSTGLAGDYNEQFF. The DNA of the CDR3 is TGCGCCAGCAGCACTGGACTAGCGGGAGATTACAATGAGCAGTTCTTC.

This chain links TRBV29-1 with TRBJ2-7; TRBD1 aligns across 8 bases. J gave up 2 bases and V 4 bases, and 7 bases lay outside the gene matches. CDR1 is SQVTM and CDR2 is ANQGSEA in the germline V gene. CDR3 length: 14 residues. CDR3 bases: TGCAGCGTTGTGCAGGACAGGGTCCCCTACGAGCAGTACGTC. It is translated as CSVVQDRVPYEQYV.

V usage is TRBV29-1 and J usage is TRBJ2-3; perhaps TRBD1 as D (5 bases). V gave up 5 bases and J gave up 2 bases, with 11 bases separating them. Germline-derived CDR1 and CDR2 are SQVTM and ANQGSEA. The CDR3 loop spans 13 amino acids. As DNA, the CDR3 is TGCAGCGTTAGGACAAAGTACACAGATACGCAGTATTTT. Translation gives CSVRTKYTDTQYF.

V usage is TRBV25-1 and J usage is TRBJ1-2, with 9 positions matching TRBD1. The CDR3 extends over 13 amino acids. Germline CDR1 MGHDK, CDR2 SYGVNS. V shed 8 bases, J shed 2 bases, and the junction held 3 bases outside the gene matches. The CDR3 loop is CASQGTGNYGYTF. The CDR3, as DNA: TGTGCCAGCCAGGGGACAGGGAACTATGGCTACACCTTC.

V is TRBV4-1 and J is TRBJ2-3, with D unclear. Germline lookup yields CDR1 MGHRA and CDR2 YSYEKL. V was clipped by 4 bases and J by 6 bases, with 11 bases between them. This CDR3 is built from 13 residues. In DNA, the CDR3 is TGCGCCAGCAGCCTCGCGAGGCCGGATACGCAGTATTTT. Amino acids: CASSLARPDTQYF.

This chain links TRBV25-1 with TRBJ2-3, with D possibly being TRBD1 or TRBD2 (5 bases each). In germline, CDR1 is MGHDK, CDR2 SYGVNS. The CDR3 extends over 15 amino acids. The V and J ends lost 3 bases and 6 bases respectively, with 16 bases between them. CDR3 DNA sequence: TGTGCCAGCAGTGATGGGGGTAGCGTTATCGATACGCAGTATTTT. This encodes CASSDGGSVIDTQYF.

This clone was detected a few times. V gene TRBV10-3 combines with J gene TRBJ1-2; 7 nucleotides line up with TRBD1. V trimming: 2 bases; J trimming: 3 bases; junction bases outside the gene matches: 0. The CDR3 contains 13 residues. CDR1 is ENHRY, CDR2 SYGVKD, per germline. The CDR3 loop is CAISEDRDYGYTF. The CDR3 DNA reads as TGTGCCATCAGTGAGGACAGGGACTATGGCTACACCTTC.

The rearrangement joins TRBV27 to TRBJ1-2; no reliable D call. Germline V lookup: CDR1 MNHEY, CDR2 SMNVEV (reference sequence). Trimming took off 5 bases at V and 8 bases at J, with 18 bases between the two ends. The CDR3 extends over 14 amino acids. CDR3 nucleotides: TGTGCCAGCAGTACCTACGAGGGCTGGAGAGGCTACACCTTC. Encoded protein: CASSTYEGWRGYTF.

This clone was observed a few times. V gene TRBV4-3 combines with J gene TRBJ2-3; 11 bases line up with TRBD1. J gave up 0 bases and V 4 bases, and 0 bases lay outside the gene matches. Per germline, CDR1 LGHNA and CDR2 YSLEER. The CDR3 loop spans 15 amino acids. As DNA, the CDR3 is TGCGCCAGCAGCCGGGACAGGGGGAGCACAGATACGCAGTATTTT. Protein sequence: CASSRDRGSTDTQYF.

The chain employs TRBV7-9 and TRBJ2-1; the D gene is possibly TRBD1 (5 bases). The V gene lost 3 bases and the J gene lost 6 bases, with 12 bases spanning the gap. This CDR3 contains 14 residues. Germline V lookup: CDR1 SEHNR, CDR2 FQNEAQ (reference sequence). The CDR3 DNA is TGTGCCAGCAGCTTCTCCCAGGGAAGCAATGAGCAGTTCTTC. It translates to CASSFSQGSNEQFF.

This clone occurred a few times. The DNA for the CDR3 is TGTGCCAGCAGCTTGGGGGCCGACAAGTATAATTCACCCCTCCACTTT. This encodes CASSLGADKYNSPLHF. The chain carries TRBV5-4 and TRBJ1-6; D gene uncertain. Germline lookup yields CDR1 SGHNT and CDR2 YYREEE (reference sequence). The V end was cut by 0 bases, the J end by 4 bases, with 11 bases between. The CDR3 is 16 amino acids.

The chain combines TRBV2 with TRBJ1-2; 9 positions agree with TRBD1. Losses at the gene ends were 8 bases for V and 5 bases for J; bases not matched to a gene: 9. Germline V gene lookup returns CDR1 SNHLY and CDR2 FYNNEI. The CDR3 is 14 amino acids. The CDR3 is CASLWTGAQYGYTF. The CDR3 DNA sequence: TGTGCCAGCCTTTGGACAGGGGCTCAATATGGCTACACCTTC.

This clone appeared a few times. This chain joins TRBV4-2 and TRBJ2-2, with 7 bases identical to TRBD1. CDR3 size: 18 residues. From germline, CDR1 is LGHNA and CDR2 YNFKEQ. The trim removed 0 bases at V and 3 bases at J, leaving 10 bases unmatched. CDR3 region: CASSQELSGRGYTGELFF. The CDR3 DNA follows: TGTGCCAGCAGCCAAGAGCTGTCAGGCAGGGGGTACACCGGGGAGCTGTTTTTT.

V is TRBV10-3 and J is TRBJ1-2; D ambiguous. CDR1 and CDR2 from the germline V gene are ENHRY and SYGVKD. V lost 5 bases to trimming and J lost 9 bases, with 16 bases between them. This CDR3 is 13 amino acids long. This CDR3 reads CAISPHTDLSYTF. The CDR3 coding sequence is TGTGCCATCAGTCCACACACGGATTTGAGCTACACCTTC.

This clone has just a few counts. The chain links TRBV15 to TRBJ2-2; maybe TRBD2 (5 bases). Germline V CDR1 and CDR2: LNHNV, YYDKDF (reference sequence). V was clipped by 5 bases and J by 0 bases, with 7 bases between them. The CDR3 length is 14 residues. The CDR3 DNA sequence: TGTGCCACCAGCCGGGGTACGAACACCGGGGAGCTGTTTTTT. Translation: CATSRGTNTGELFF.

This clone was seen more than once but under ten times. V is TRBV6-5 and J is TRBJ1-4; no definite D call. Between the trimmed V and J ends, which lost 5 bases and 8 bases, there was a span of 18 bases. Germline CDR1 MNHEY, CDR2 SVGAGI. This CDR3 region has 15 residues. CDR3: CASSRPGPLTEKLFF. The CDR3 nucleotides read TGTGCCAGCAGTCGTCCGGGCCCCTTGACGGAAAAACTGTTTTTT.

The chain combines TRBV4-3 with TRBJ2-1; 9 nucleotides line up with TRBD1. CDR3 length equals 20 residues. V lost 4 bases and J lost 9; bases outside the gene matches: 25. CDR1 is LGHNA, CDR2 YSLEER, per germline. The CDR3 here is CASSRYPLSYGTGNTGEQFF. CDR3 sequence (DNA): TGCGCCAGCAGCCGTTACCCCTTGTCGTACGGGACAGGGAATACGGGTGAGCAGTTCTTC.

The V gene is TRBV30, the J gene TRBJ2-5; no reliable D call. The CDR3 has 13 residues. Germline V CDR1 and CDR2: GTSNPN, SVGIG (reference sequence). The V end was cut by 0 bases, the J end by 2 bases, with 7 bases between. CDR3 sequence (DNA): TGTGCCTGGAGTGTACACTTACAAGAGACCCAGTACTTC. This encodes CAWSVHLQETQYF.

This clone has a handful of counts. The chain uses TRBV5-6 and TRBJ2-5; 13 bases are a match to TRBD2. Unmatched junction bases numbered 9, after V lost 5 bases and J lost 5 bases. CDR1 and CDR2 from the germline V gene are SGHDT and YYEEEE. CDR3 length: 16 residues. As DNA, the CDR3 is TGTGCCAGCAGTGGGGGACTAGCGGGATTTTTGGAGACCCAGTACTTC. Its protein is CASSGGLAGFLETQYF.

The table lists this clone with a few counts. The CDR3 nucleotides read TGTGCCAGCAGCCAATATAACCCAATGAACACTGAAGCTTTCTTT. Translation gives CASSQYNPMNTEAFF. This chain joins TRBV4-2 and TRBJ1-1; D ambiguous. Trimming removed 2 bases from V and 0 bases from J, with 10 bases in between. CDR1 is LGHNA and CDR2 is YNFKEQ in the germline V gene. The CDR3 sequence is 15 residues long.

The rearrangement joins TRBV21-1 to TRBJ2-7. TRBV21-1 is shown as a pseudogene. CDR3 length: 15 residues. CDR3 protein: CASSEKGTESYEQYF. CDR3 nucleotides: TGTGCCAGCAGTGAAAAAGGGACGGAAAGCTACGAGCAGTACTTC.

This clone was detected a few times. The V gene is TRBV15, the J gene TRBJ2-3; the match to TRBD2 covers 8 bases. Trimming removed 4 bases from V and 2 bases from J; junction bases left unmatched: 2. Looked up from germline, CDR1 is LNHNV and CDR2 is YYDKDF (reference sequence). There are 14 residues in the CDR3. The CDR3 is CATSISGATDTQYF. The DNA for the CDR3 is TGTGCCACCAGCATTAGCGGGGCCACAGATACGCAGTATTTT.

A few counts support this clone. The chain recombines TRBV29-1 with TRBJ2-1, with 7 bases that match TRBD2. The CDR3 consists of 12 residues. Germline V gene sequence: CDR1 SQVTM, CDR2 ANQGSEA. DNA of the CDR3: TGCGGAGCGGGGCTAGCAGACAATGAGCAGTTCTTC. Its protein is CGAGLADNEQFF.

This clone was seen a few times. The chain combines TRBV7-3 with TRBJ2-1; D not certain. The V end lost 4 bases, the J end lost 5 bases, and 9 bases lay between the germline ends. The CDR3 spans 13 residues. CDR1 is SGHTA, CDR2 FQGTGA, per germline. CDR3 sequence: CASSSPTNNEQFF. DNA for the CDR3: TGTGCCAGCAGCTCCCCCACCAACAATGAGCAGTTCTTC. Using reference TRBV7-3 and TRBJ2-1 for the parts outside the CDR3, the full variable domain is GAGVSQTPSNKVTEKGKYVELRCDPISGHTALYWYRQSLGQGPEFLIYFQGTGAADDSGLPNDRFFAVRPEGSVSTLKIQRTERGDSAVYLCASSSPTNNEQFFGPGTRLTVL.